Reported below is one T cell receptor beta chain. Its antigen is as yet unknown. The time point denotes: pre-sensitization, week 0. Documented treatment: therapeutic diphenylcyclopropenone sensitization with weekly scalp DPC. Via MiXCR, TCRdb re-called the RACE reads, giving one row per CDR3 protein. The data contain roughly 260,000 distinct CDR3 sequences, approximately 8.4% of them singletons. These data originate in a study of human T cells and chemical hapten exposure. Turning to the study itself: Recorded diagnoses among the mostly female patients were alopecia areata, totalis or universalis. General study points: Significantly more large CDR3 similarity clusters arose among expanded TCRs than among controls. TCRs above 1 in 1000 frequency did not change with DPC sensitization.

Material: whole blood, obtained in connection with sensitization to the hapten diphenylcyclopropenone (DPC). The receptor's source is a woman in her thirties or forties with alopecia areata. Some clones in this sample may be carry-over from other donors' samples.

The CDR3 sequence: CASSSARGRLSSYEQYF. CDR3 nucleotides: TGTGCCAGCAGTTCTGCCAGGGGGCGACTTAGCTCCTACGAGCAGTACTTC. This chain joins TRBV27 and TRBJ2-7, with 8 bases that match TRBD1. J was trimmed by 0 bases and V by 4 bases; bases with no gene match: 11. CDR1 MNHEY and CDR2 SMNVEV come from the germline V gene (reference sequence). The CDR3 consists of 17 residues.